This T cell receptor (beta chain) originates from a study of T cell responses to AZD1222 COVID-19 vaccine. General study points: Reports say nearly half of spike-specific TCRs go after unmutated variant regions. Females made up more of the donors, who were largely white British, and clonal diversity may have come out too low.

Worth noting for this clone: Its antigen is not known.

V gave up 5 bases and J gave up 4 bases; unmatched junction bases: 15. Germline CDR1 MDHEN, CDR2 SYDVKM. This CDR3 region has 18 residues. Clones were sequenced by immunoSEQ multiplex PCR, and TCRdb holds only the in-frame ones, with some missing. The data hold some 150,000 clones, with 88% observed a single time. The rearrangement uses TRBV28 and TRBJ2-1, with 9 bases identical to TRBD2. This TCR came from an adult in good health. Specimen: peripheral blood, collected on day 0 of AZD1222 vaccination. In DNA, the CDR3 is TGTGCCAGCAGTCCCCGTAGGGTAGCGGGAGTAATATACAATGAGCAGTTCTTC. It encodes CASSPRRVAGVIYNEQFF.